This is a list of T cell receptor beta chains from one sample in a study of regulatory T cells in long-lasting Graves disease. TCRdb reanalysed the multiplex PCR reads using MiXCR and keeps one entry per CDR3 protein. The repertoire consists of a few hundred thousand distinct CDR3 sequences, with roughly 14% occurring once and the leading ten covering 10%. Another study also made use of these data, one on T cells in Graves' hyperthyroidism and ophthalmopathy.

Source: peripheral blood mononuclear cells (PBMCs), taken at new diagnosis, from a patient treated with antithyroid drugs. The source is a man aged 25-40 years with Graves disease. The CDR3 runs from the conserved cysteine through the conserved F or W. Each record gives: V gene, clone size, J gene, D gene, CDR3 DNA, CDR3 protein. A D gene is named only where the DNA matches it firmly. The listing skips clone size in some rows; elsewhere it reads once, few, many or a size class.

V gene: TRBV15; clone size: few; J gene: TRBJ1-6; D gene: NA; CDR3 DNA: TGTGCCACCAGCCGGGCTCTAGCTCAACCCCTCCACTTT; CDR3 protein: CATSRALAQPLHF
V gene: TRBV25-1; clone size: few; J gene: TRBJ2-3; D gene: NA; CDR3 DNA: TGTGCCAGCAGTGAGCACCCGCGGAGGGGGCAGGGGGCAGATACGCAGTATTTT; CDR3 protein: CASSEHPRRGQGADTQYF
V gene: TRBV7-3; clone size: NA; J gene: TRBJ2-2; D gene: NA; CDR3 DNA: TGTGCCAGCAGCCAGGGACCTACTAATTCTGGGGAGCTGTTTTTT; CDR3 protein: CASSQGPTNSGELFF
V gene: TRBV2; clone size: many; J gene: TRBJ2-2; D gene: NA; CDR3 DNA: TGTGCCAGCTACTCGAACACCGGGGAGCTGTTTTTT; CDR3 protein: CASYSNTGELFF
V gene: TRBV12-3/TRBV12-4; clone size: many; J gene: TRBJ2-2; D gene: NA; CDR3 DNA: TGTGCCAGCAGTTTTCTGGCGGAGGTGAAAACCGGGGAGCTGTTTTTT; CDR3 protein: CASSFLAEVKTGELFF
V gene: TRBV5-1; clone size: many; J gene: TRBJ1-1; D gene: NA; CDR3 DNA: TGCGCCAGCAGCTTGGTGGGGGTGAACACTGAAGCTTTCTTT; CDR3 protein: CASSLVGVNTEAFF
V gene: TRBV28; clone size: many; J gene: TRBJ2-7; D gene: TRBD2; CDR3 DNA: TGTGCCAGCAGTTTGCGCGCGGGACTAGCGGGACTCCTCACTTCCTACGAGCAGTACTTC; CDR3 protein: CASSLRAGLAGLLTSYEQYF
V gene: TRBV13; clone size: few; J gene: TRBJ2-1; D gene: NA; CDR3 DNA: TGTGCCAGCAGCCTCGTGGATGGCACTGAGCAGTTCTTC; CDR3 protein: CASSLVDGTEQFF
V gene: TRBV6-4; clone size: NA; J gene: TRBJ1-1; D gene: NA; CDR3 DNA: TGTGCCAGCAGTTACCACGGGGAGGAAGCTTCCTTT; CDR3 protein: CASSYHGEEASF
V gene: TRBV6-1; clone size: few; J gene: TRBJ2-5; D gene: TRBD2; CDR3 DNA: TGTGCCAGCAGTGAAGAAGCGGGAGTGGAGACCCAGTACTTC; CDR3 protein: CASSEEAGVETQYF
V gene: TRBV20-1; clone size: many; J gene: TRBJ1-2; D gene: TRBD1; CDR3 DNA: TGCAGTGCTGTATCTGACAGGGGAGGGGGCTACACCTTC; CDR3 protein: CSAVSDRGGGYTF
V gene: TRBV2; clone size: many; J gene: TRBJ2-1; D gene: NA; CDR3 DNA: TGTGCCAAACAACCCTACAATGAGCAGTTCTTC; CDR3 protein: CAKQPYNEQFF
V gene: TRBV4-1; clone size: NA; J gene: TRBJ2-7; D gene: NA; CDR3 DNA: TGCGCCAGCAGCCCAGGAGAGGGTAACTACGAGCAGTACTTC; CDR3 protein: CASSPGEGNYEQYF
V gene: TRBV6-2/TRBV6-3; clone size: NA; J gene: TRBJ1-1; D gene: NA; CDR3 DNA: TGTGCCAGCAAAAACAGATGGGGCACTGAAGCTTTCTTT; CDR3 protein: CASKNRWGTEAFF
V gene: TRBV5-8; clone size: many; J gene: TRBJ2-1; D gene: TRBD2; CDR3 DNA: TGTGCCAGCAGCTTGGCAGGGGTGACTAGCGGCTCCTACAATGAGCAGTTCTTC; CDR3 protein: CASSLAGVTSGSYNEQFF
V gene: TRBV7-9; clone size: few; J gene: TRBJ1-4; D gene: NA; CDR3 DNA: TGTGCCAGCAGCTTAGCGGAGGCGGGGGCGAGGAATTTGTTTTTT; CDR3 protein: CASSLAEAGARNLFF